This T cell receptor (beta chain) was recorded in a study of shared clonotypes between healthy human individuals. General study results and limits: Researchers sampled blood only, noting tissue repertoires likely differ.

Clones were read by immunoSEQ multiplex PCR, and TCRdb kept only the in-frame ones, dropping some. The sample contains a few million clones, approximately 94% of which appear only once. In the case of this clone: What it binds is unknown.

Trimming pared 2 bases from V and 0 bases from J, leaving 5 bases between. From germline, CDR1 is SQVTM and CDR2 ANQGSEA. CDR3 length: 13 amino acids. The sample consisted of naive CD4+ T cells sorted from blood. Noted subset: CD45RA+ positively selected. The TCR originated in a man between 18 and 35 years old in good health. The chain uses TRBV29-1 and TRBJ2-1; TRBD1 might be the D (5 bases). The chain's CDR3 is CSVEQGSYNEQFF. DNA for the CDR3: TGCAGCGTTGAACAGGGCTCCTACAATGAGCAGTTCTTC.